Presented here are 30 T cell receptor beta chains from one specimen sequenced in a study of OX40 agonist ivuxolimab in advanced cancers. The protocol was immunoSEQ multiplex PCR, while the TCRdb copy is restricted to in-frame clones and leaves out a portion. There are some 80,000 clones in the sample; around nine tenths occur only once, and more than 4.5% lies in the top ten. Sequenced material: CD4+ or CD8+ T cells sorted from blood, taken in a trial of the OX40 agonist ivuxolimab. The receptors shown here come from an adult with an advanced solid tumor such as melanoma, head and neck, liver or kidney cancer.

The gene calls are TRBV19 and TRBJ1-3; no clear D gene. V lost 3 bases to trimming and J lost 0 bases, with 9 bases between them. This CDR3 contains 15 residues. The germline gives CDR1 LNHDA, CDR2 SQIVND (reference sequence). The CDR3 region is CASSISSLSGNTIYF. DNA of the CDR3: TGTGCCAGTAGTATTTCCAGCCTCTCTGGAAACACCATATATTTT.

The chain combines TRBV11-2 with TRBJ2-7; TRBD1 aligns across 9 bases. CDR1 SGHAT and CDR2 FQNNGV come from the germline V gene. The CDR3 spans 13 residues. The junction had 3 bases not matched to a gene; V was cut back by 4 bases and J by 5 bases. The CDR3 region has the DNA TGTGCCAGCAGCTCATGGACAGGGGACGAGCAGTACTTC. Translated: CASSSWTGDEQYF.

This clone came up once. V usage is TRBV28 and J usage is TRBJ2-5; tentatively, D is TRBD1 or TRBD2 (5 bases each). Germline-derived CDR1 and CDR2 are MDHEN and SYDVKM. The V end was cut by 5 bases, the J end by 5 bases, with 21 bases between. The CDR3 is made up of 16 amino acids. CDR3 sequence (DNA): TGTGCCAGCAGTCCAGTGGGGGTAGGGGCGGACGAGACCCAGTACTTC. This sequence encodes CASSPVGVGADETQYF.

This clone appeared a single time. The chain carries TRBV19 and TRBJ2-2, with TRBD2 identical over 9 bases. The CDR3 is made up of 15 amino acids. CDR1 is LNHDA and CDR2 is SQIVND in the germline V gene (reference sequence). Trimming at V came to 6 bases and at J to 3 bases, leaving 5 bases not matched to a gene. Written as DNA, the CDR3 is TGTGCCAGTAGCACCAGCGGGGGGTACACCGGGGAGCTGTTTTTT. Its translation is CASSTSGGYTGELFF. The whole variable domain, filled in from reference TRBV19 and TRBJ2-2, reads DGGITQSPKYLFRKEGQNVTLSCEQNLNHDAMYWYRQDPGQGLRLIYYSQIVNDFQKGDIAEGYSVSREKKESFPLTVTSAQKNPTAFYLCASSTSGGYTGELFFGEGSRLTVL.

The chain is built from TRBV27 and TRBJ1-5; 7 bases fit TRBD1. This CDR3 spans 14 amino acids. Germline CDR1 MNHEY, CDR2 SMNVEV (reference sequence). J lost 7 bases, V lost 2 bases, and 5 bases had no gene match. CDR3 loop: CASSLGPGGQPQHF. The CDR3 DNA sequence: TGTGCCAGCAGTTTAGGGCCAGGGGGACAGCCCCAGCATTTT.

This chain connects TRBV10-3 to TRBJ2-3; 8 bases agree with TRBD1. From germline, CDR1 is ENHRY and CDR2 SYGVKD. The V and J ends lost 11 bases and 1 base, in that order; junction bases with no gene match: 11. This CDR3 is 15 amino acids long. CDR3 nucleotide sequence: TGTGCCGCGGGGAGAGACAGGGGCGGCACAGATACGCAGTATTTT. Encoded protein: CAAGRDRGGTDTQYF.

The J gene is TRBJ2-5, the V gene TRBV5-1; possibly TRBD1 or TRBD2 for D (5 bases each). CDR1 SGHRS and CDR2 YFSETQ come from the germline V gene. V shed 4 bases and J shed 2 bases, with 12 bases lying between them. This CDR3 is built from 14 residues. CDR3 residues: CASSRDVTQETQYF. The DNA for the CDR3 is TGCGCCAGCAGCCGGGACGTAACACAAGAGACCCAGTACTTC.

The chain is built from TRBV7-3 and TRBJ2-1; no clear D. The CDR3 loop spans 12 amino acids. V lost 1 base, J lost 6 bases, and 4 bases lay in between. CDR1 SGHTA and CDR2 FQGTGA come from the germline V gene. CDR3 region: CASSLSPNEQFF. The DNA for the CDR3 is TGTGCCAGCAGCTTAAGCCCCAATGAGCAGTTCTTC.

The CDR3 nucleotides are TGTGCCAGCAGCACAGGGGGAGAGTACTTC. Amino acid sequence: CASSTGGEYF. This chain joins TRBV9 and TRBJ2-4; 8 nucleotides match TRBD1. This CDR3 is built from 10 residues. Per the germline V gene, CDR1 is SGDLS and CDR2 is YYNGEE. V gave up 4 bases and J gave up 14 bases; unmatched junction bases: 2.

As regards this clone: Additional DNA sequences in this sample encode the identical CDR3. V usage is TRBV7-2 and J usage is TRBJ2-3; D possibly uses TRBD1 or TRBD2 (5 bases each). V shed 0 bases and J shed 4 bases, with 8 bases lying between them. The CDR3 extends over 14 amino acids. Germline values: CDR1 SGHTA, CDR2 FQGNSA. The CDR3: CASSLAGVADTQYF. In DNA form, the CDR3 reads TGTGCCAGCAGCTTAGCGGGGGTGGCAGATACGCAGTATTTT.

This clone is a singleton in its sample. V usage is TRBV7-6 and J usage is TRBJ1-1; D remains unclear. V dropped 6 bases and J dropped 1 base, with 12 bases sitting between them. In germline, CDR1 is SGHVS, CDR2 FNYEAQ. The CDR3 runs to 14 residues. In DNA, the CDR3 is TGTGCCAGCAGTCTCCTAACGGCGAACACTGAAGCTTTCTTT. Its translation is CASSLLTANTEAFF.

The chain carries TRBV28 and TRBJ2-5; no definite D call. The germline gives CDR1 MDHEN, CDR2 SYDVKM. This CDR3 comprises 13 residues. V lost 3 bases to trimming and J lost 3 bases, with 8 bases between them. CDR3 protein: CASSFPTKETQYF. CDR3 in DNA: TGTGCCAGCAGTTTCCCGACAAAAGAGACCCAGTACTTC.

This chain connects TRBV6-4 to TRBJ2-3; TRBD2 is a possible D gene (7 bases). This CDR3 is built from 14 residues. Trimming took off 8 bases at V and 2 bases at J, with 14 bases between the two ends. Germline CDR1 MRHNA, CDR2 SNTAGT. CDR3 coding DNA: TGTGCCAGCCCAAGGGGGAGGGACACAGATACGCAGTATTTT. Amino acids: CASPRGRDTDTQYF.

In its sample, this clone was seen once. The V gene is TRBV18, the J gene TRBJ2-7; D is perhaps TRBD2 (5 bases). Germline values: CDR1 KGHSH, CDR2 LQKENI. The V end lost 3 bases, the J end lost 2 bases, and 11 bases lay between the germline ends. The CDR3 length is 14 residues. CDR3 amino acids: CASSPRGLTYEQYF. CDR3 bases: TGTGCCAGCTCACCGCGAGGGCTAACCTACGAGCAGTACTTC.

J is TRBJ1-1 and V is TRBV7-8; the D is unclear. The V gene's germline CDR1 is SGHVS and CDR2 FQNEAQ. Trimming removed 5 bases from V and 4 bases from J, with 11 bases in between. The CDR3 consists of 13 residues. The CDR3, as DNA: TGTGCCAGCAGCCTTCAGGTAGGCACTGAAGCTTTCTTT. Amino acid sequence: CASSLQVGTEAFF.

The chain has TRBV6-5 and TRBJ1-1; D is unresolved. V was cut by 3 bases and J by 1 base, with 12 bases left in between. Germline CDR1 and CDR2: MNHEY and SVGAGI. CDR3 length: 15 residues. CDR3: CASSYTPAPNTEAFF. Written as DNA, the CDR3 is TGTGCCAGCAGTTATACCCCAGCTCCGAACACTGAAGCTTTCTTT.

The chain recombines TRBV7-2 with TRBJ2-4; 9 bases align to TRBD2. The V segment lost 2 bases and the J segment 6 bases; nucleotides outside the gene matches: 5. CDR3 length: 15 residues. Per the germline V gene, CDR1 is SGHTA and CDR2 is FQGNSA. The chain's CDR3 is CASSLTLAGRNIQYF. CDR3 coding DNA: TGTGCCAGCAGCTTAACACTAGCGGGCAGAAACATTCAGTACTTC. The full variable domain, completed using reference TRBV7-2 and TRBJ2-4, is GAGVSQSPSNKVTEKGKDVELRCDPISGHTALYWYRQSLGQGLEFLIYFQGNSAPDKSGLPSDRFSAERTGGSVSTLTIQRTQQEDSAVYLCASSLTLAGRNIQYFGAGTRLSVL.

This clone was counted only a few times. This chain uses TRBV7-6 with TRBJ1-2; D remains unclear. Germline lookup yields CDR1 SGHVS and CDR2 FNYEAQ. Trimming stripped 5 bases from V and 2 bases from J, with 18 bases between. This CDR3 is built from 16 residues. This CDR3 is CASSPMLAQENYGYTF. The CDR3 DNA sequence: TGTGCCAGCAGCCCCATGCTGGCCCAGGAGAACTATGGCTACACCTTC.

The rearrangement links TRBV29-1 to TRBJ2-2, with TRBD2 matching 9 bases. This CDR3 comprises 14 residues. Germline CDR1 SQVTM, CDR2 ANQGSEA. V shed 3 bases and J 5 bases; nucleotides not matched to a gene: 4. The CDR3 nucleotides read TGCAGCGTTGATGGCCTAGCGGGAACCGGGGAGCTGTTTTTT. Protein: CSVDGLAGTGELFF.

The gene calls are TRBV6-1 and TRBJ2-3; D may correspond to TRBD1 or TRBD2 (6 bases each). The CDR3 has 16 residues. CDR1 is MNHNS, CDR2 SASEGT, per germline. V was trimmed by 2 bases and J by 6 bases, leaving 18 bases between them. The CDR3 is CASSERNRAGGDTQYF. CDR3 nucleotide sequence: TGTGCCAGCAGTGAAAGGAATAGGGCCGGGGGCGATACGCAGTATTTT.

This chain uses TRBV19 with TRBJ2-5; the D is unclear. Per germline, CDR1 LNHDA and CDR2 SQIVND (reference sequence). Trimming removed 5 bases at V and 3 bases at J, with 4 bases between. The CDR3 sequence is 11 residues long. This CDR3 is CASSREETQYF. The CDR3, as DNA: TGTGCCAGTAGTCGGGAAGAGACCCAGTACTTC.

The chain has TRBV4-3 and TRBJ2-2; 7 nucleotides line up with TRBD1. The germline gives CDR1 LGHNA, CDR2 YSLEER. The CDR3 covers 16 residues. After removal of 0 bases from V and 4 bases from J, the junction contained 5 bases not matched to a gene. The CDR3 DNA is TGCGCCAGCAGCCAAGACACCCGGGACAGCACCGGGGAGCTGTTTTTT. Encoded protein: CASSQDTRDSTGELFF.

This sequence joins TRBV2 and TRBJ1-5; D remains unclear. Looked up from germline, CDR1 is SNHLY and CDR2 is FYNNEI. The length of the CDR3 is 12 residues. The germline V and J ends were trimmed by 7 bases and 0 bases, with 4 bases remaining between them. The CDR3 here is CASTGSNQPQHF. The CDR3 DNA reads as TGTGCCAGCACAGGTAGCAATCAGCCCCAGCATTTT.

This chain uses TRBV27 with TRBJ1-5; no reliable D call. This CDR3 contains 14 residues. The V gene lost 4 bases and the J gene lost 4 bases, with 11 bases spanning the gap. Germline CDR1 and CDR2: MNHEY and SMNVEV (reference sequence). The CDR3 nucleotides read TGTGCCAGCAGTTCCTGGCAGGTAAATCAGCCCCAGCATTTT. Translation gives CASSSWQVNQPQHF.

The V gene is TRBV12-1, the J gene TRBJ1-4; the table's TRBD1 call for D was not verified on the DNA. TRBV12-1 is flagged as a pseudogene. This CDR3 comprises 16 residues. CDR3 coding DNA: TGTGCCAGCAGCTTTGGGCAGGGGGAACGTAATGAAAAACTGTTTTTT. Its translation: CASSFGQGERNEKLFF.

The chain is built from TRBV19 and TRBJ1-5, with 7 bases fitting TRBD1. Germline-derived CDR1 and CDR2 are LNHDA and SQIVND (reference sequence). The CDR3 has 17 amino acids. J lost 0 bases, V lost 2 bases, and 7 bases had no gene match. In nucleotides, the CDR3 is TGTGCCAGTAGTATAAGAGGACAGGACTATAGCAATCAGCCCCAGCATTTT. This gives the protein CASSIRGQDYSNQPQHF.

In nucleotides, the CDR3 is TGTGCCAGCAGTCGACAGGGTACCTATGGCTACACCTTC. It translates to CASSRQGTYGYTF. The chain couples TRBV28 to TRBJ1-2; 7 positions match TRBD1. This CDR3 is built from 13 residues. With V trimmed by 5 bases and J by 4 bases, 4 bases remained unmatched. CDR1 and CDR2 (germline): MDHEN, SYDVKM.

The chain recombines TRBV28 with TRBJ2-2; D might be TRBD1 or TRBD2, each matching 5 bases. V shed 2 bases and J shed 5 bases, with 9 bases lying between them. From germline, CDR1 is MDHEN and CDR2 SYDVKM. The CDR3 totals 14 residues. The CDR3 loop reads CASSLGGRTGELFF. The CDR3 DNA follows: TGTGCCAGCAGTTTAGGGGGTAGAACCGGGGAGCTGTTTTTT. The entire variable domain, with the rest obtained from reference TRBV28 and TRBJ2-2, is as follows: DVKVTQSSRYLVKRTGEKVFLECVQDMDHENMFWYRQDPGLGLRLIYFSYDVKMKEKGDIPEGYSVSREKKERFSLILESASTNQTSMYLCASSLGGRTGELFFGEGSRLTVL.

J is TRBJ1-6 and V is TRBV25-1, with 7 bases matching TRBD1. CDR3 length equals 15 residues. Germline V CDR1 and CDR2: MGHDK, SYGVNS. Trimming at V came to 5 bases and at J to 9 bases, leaving 10 bases not matched to a gene. The CDR3 here is CASSIIDREGSPLHF. As DNA, the CDR3 is TGTGCCAGCAGTATTATTGACAGGGAGGGTTCACCCCTCCACTTT.

In regard to this clone: The same CDR3 also results from other DNA sequences found in this sample. The rearrangement links TRBV2 to TRBJ1-5; D call uncertain. The CDR3 spans 13 residues. V was pared by 3 bases and J by 6 bases, with 9 bases between. CDR1 and CDR2 from the germline V gene are SNHLY and FYNNEI. CDR3 in amino acids: CASSDLAGQPQHF. CDR3 bases: TGTGCCAGCAGTGACCTGGCCGGTCAGCCCCAGCATTTT.